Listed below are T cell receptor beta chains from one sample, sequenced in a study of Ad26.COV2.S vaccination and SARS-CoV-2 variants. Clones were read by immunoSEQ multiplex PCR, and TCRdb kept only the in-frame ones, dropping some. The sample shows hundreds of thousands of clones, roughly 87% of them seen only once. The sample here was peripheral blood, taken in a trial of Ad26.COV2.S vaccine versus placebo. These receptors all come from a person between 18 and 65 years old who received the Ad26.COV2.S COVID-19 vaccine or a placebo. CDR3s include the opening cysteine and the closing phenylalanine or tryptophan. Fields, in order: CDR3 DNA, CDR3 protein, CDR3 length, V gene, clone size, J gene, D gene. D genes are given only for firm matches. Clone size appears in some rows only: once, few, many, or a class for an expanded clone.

CDR3 DNA: TGTGCCAGCAGTTCCGGTGAGCCAGATACGCAGTATTTT
CDR3 protein: CASSSGEPDTQYF
CDR3 length: 13
V gene: TRBV6-2/TRBV6-3
clone size: NA
J gene: TRBJ2-3
D gene: NA

CDR3 DNA: TGTGCCAGCAGCTTAGTTTCTGGTATCGGGGGCTATGGCAAAAACATTCAGTACTTC
CDR3 protein: CASSLVSGIGGYGKNIQYF
CDR3 length: 19
V gene: TRBV7-9
clone size: NA
J gene: TRBJ2-4
D gene: NA

CDR3 DNA: TGTGCCAGCAGTGACGGACGGAGAGTCGGGGGTGCTGGAAACACCATATATTTT
CDR3 protein: CASSDGRRVGGAGNTIYF
CDR3 length: 18
V gene: TRBV6-4
clone size: NA
J gene: TRBJ1-3
D gene: NA

CDR3 DNA: TGTGCCAGCAGCTTGTCAGCCACGAACTATGGCTACACCTTC
CDR3 protein: CASSLSATNYGYTF
CDR3 length: 14
V gene: TRBV11-2
clone size: NA
J gene: TRBJ1-2
D gene: NA

CDR3 DNA: TGTGCCAGCAGCTACACTTCCAGGGGCCCCAGGGAGGGCTACACCTTC
CDR3 protein: CASSYTSRGPREGYTF
CDR3 length: 16
V gene: TRBV7-2
clone size: NA
J gene: TRBJ1-2
D gene: NA

CDR3 DNA: TGTGCCTGGAGTGTACAGGGGTTCACCGGGGAGCTGTTTTTT
CDR3 protein: CAWSVQGFTGELFF
CDR3 length: 14
V gene: TRBV30
clone size: NA
J gene: TRBJ2-2
D gene: TRBD1

CDR3 DNA: TGTGCCAGCAGCTTAGCCGGCTCCTACTCTGGAAACACCATATATTTT
CDR3 protein: CASSLAGSYSGNTIYF
CDR3 length: 16
V gene: TRBV7-9
clone size: many
J gene: TRBJ1-3
D gene: NA

CDR3 DNA: TGTGCCAGCAGCTCCACAGGGGTCGGGGAGCTGTTTTTT
CDR3 protein: CASSSTGVGELFF
CDR3 length: 13
V gene: TRBV7-6
clone size: NA
J gene: TRBJ2-2
D gene: TRBD1

CDR3 DNA: TGTGCCAGCAGTGAAAGTAGCGGGGGCTCCAATGAGCAGTTCTTC
CDR3 protein: CASSESSGGSNEQFF
CDR3 length: 15
V gene: TRBV7-9
clone size: NA
J gene: TRBJ2-1
D gene: TRBD2

CDR3 DNA: TGTGCTAGTGGTTTTTCTCCTGGGGCAAGGCCTTTTCCCTACGAGCAGTACTTC
CDR3 protein: CASGFSPGARPFPYEQYF
CDR3 length: 18
V gene: TRBV12-5
clone size: NA
J gene: TRBJ2-7
D gene: NA

CDR3 DNA: TGTGCCAGCAGCCCCGGGCAGGCCAGGGGCAAAAACATTCAGTACTTC
CDR3 protein: CASSPGQARGKNIQYF
CDR3 length: 16
V gene: TRBV6-2/TRBV6-3
clone size: NA
J gene: TRBJ2-4
D gene: NA

CDR3 DNA: TGTGCCAGCAGCCAGGGGGCGGGATCAGACAATGAGCAGTTCTTC
CDR3 protein: CASSQGAGSDNEQFF
CDR3 length: 15
V gene: TRBV3-1/TRBV3-2
clone size: NA
J gene: TRBJ2-1
D gene: NA

CDR3 DNA: TGTGCCAGCAGCTTGGACGTTGACCAAATGAACACTGAAGCTTTCTTT
CDR3 protein: CASSLDVDQMNTEAFF
CDR3 length: 16
V gene: TRBV5-5
clone size: NA
J gene: TRBJ1-1
D gene: NA

CDR3 DNA: TGTGCCAGCAGTTACCGATTACTGGACACCGGGGAGCTGTTTTTT
CDR3 protein: CASSYRLLDTGELFF
CDR3 length: 15
V gene: TRBV6-5
clone size: NA
J gene: TRBJ2-2
D gene: NA

CDR3 DNA: TGTGCCAGTAGTCGGACAAGGGGAGGGGGCATGAACACTGAAGCTTTCTTT
CDR3 protein: CASSRTRGGGMNTEAFF
CDR3 length: 17
V gene: TRBV19
clone size: NA
J gene: TRBJ1-1
D gene: TRBD1

CDR3 DNA: TGTGCCAGCAGCTTACTAGGACAGTACTCCTACGAGCAGTACTTC
CDR3 protein: CASSLLGQYSYEQYF
CDR3 length: 15
V gene: TRBV7-8
clone size: NA
J gene: TRBJ2-7
D gene: NA

CDR3 DNA: TGTGCCAGCAGCCAAAAGGGACACTCCTACGAGCAGTACTTC
CDR3 protein: CASSQKGHSYEQYF
CDR3 length: 14
V gene: TRBV3-1/TRBV3-2
clone size: NA
J gene: TRBJ2-7
D gene: NA

CDR3 DNA: TGTGCCAGCAGTGACCGGGACAGGGAGGGCTATGGCTACACCTTC
CDR3 protein: CASSDRDREGYGYTF
CDR3 length: 15
V gene: TRBV27
clone size: NA
J gene: TRBJ1-2
D gene: TRBD1

CDR3 DNA: TGTGCCGCCGGGACTAGCCTAGTACAGGAGCAGTTCTTC
CDR3 protein: CAAGTSLVQEQFF
CDR3 length: 13
V gene: TRBV12-3/TRBV12-4
clone size: NA
J gene: TRBJ2-1
D gene: TRBD2

CDR3 DNA: TGCGCCAGCAGCTTGGAAGTGTGGCCGGGTTCACCCCTCCACTTT
CDR3 protein: CASSLEVWPGSPLHF
CDR3 length: 15
V gene: TRBV5-1
clone size: NA
J gene: TRBJ1-6
D gene: NA

CDR3 DNA: TGTGCCATCAGTGATGCGGGGACTGAAGCTTTCTTT
CDR3 protein: CAISDAGTEAFF
CDR3 length: 12
V gene: TRBV10-3
clone size: few
J gene: TRBJ1-1
D gene: NA

CDR3 DNA: TGTGCCAGCAGTGAACGGGGCGAGCCCCAGCATTTT
CDR3 protein: CASSERGEPQHF
CDR3 length: 12
V gene: TRBV25-1
clone size: NA
J gene: TRBJ1-5
D gene: NA

CDR3 DNA: TGCGCCAGCAGCTTGGGTACAGGGGGCAATCAGCCCCAGCATTTT
CDR3 protein: CASSLGTGGNQPQHF
CDR3 length: 15
V gene: TRBV5-1
clone size: NA
J gene: TRBJ1-5
D gene: TRBD1

CDR3 DNA: TGTGCTAGTGGTTTGCGGGCGGGGAACACAGATACGCAGTATTTT
CDR3 protein: CASGLRAGNTDTQYF
CDR3 length: 15
V gene: TRBV12-5
clone size: NA
J gene: TRBJ2-3
D gene: NA

CDR3 DNA: TGTGCCAGCGGGAGGTATAGCGGGATTACAGTAGATACGCAGTATTTT
CDR3 protein: CASGRYSGITVDTQYF
CDR3 length: 16
V gene: TRBV5-8
clone size: once
J gene: TRBJ2-3
D gene: TRBD2

CDR3 DNA: TGTGCCAGTAGTATTAGACAGGGCTCTAATGAAAAACTGTTTTTT
CDR3 protein: CASSIRQGSNEKLFF
CDR3 length: 15
V gene: TRBV19
clone size: NA
J gene: TRBJ1-4
D gene: TRBD1

CDR3 DNA: TGTGCCAGCAGTGAAAGGTTCGGCCTGGCCTACGAGCAGTACTTC
CDR3 protein: CASSERFGLAYEQYF
CDR3 length: 15
V gene: TRBV6-1
clone size: once
J gene: TRBJ2-7
D gene: NA

CDR3 DNA: TGTGCCAGCACTAAAGGAACGGCTATTAACTATGGCTACACCTTC
CDR3 protein: CASTKGTAINYGYTF
CDR3 length: 15
V gene: TRBV2
clone size: NA
J gene: TRBJ1-2
D gene: NA

CDR3 DNA: TGTGCCAGCAGCTCCCGGGACAGCTCCTACGAGCAGTACTTC
CDR3 protein: CASSSRDSSYEQYF
CDR3 length: 14
V gene: TRBV11-2
clone size: NA
J gene: TRBJ2-7
D gene: TRBD1

CDR3 DNA: TGTGCCAGCAGCGGGGGATCAACTAATGAAAAACTGTTTTTT
CDR3 protein: CASSGGSTNEKLFF
CDR3 length: 14
V gene: TRBV7-9
clone size: NA
J gene: TRBJ1-4
D gene: NA

CDR3 DNA: TGTGCCAGCAGTTCCCTACCCACCGGGGAGCTGTTTTTT
CDR3 protein: CASSSLPTGELFF
CDR3 length: 13
V gene: TRBV28
clone size: NA
J gene: TRBJ2-2
D gene: NA

CDR3 DNA: TGTGCCAGCAGTTTTAGGACAGAGGGCGAAAAACTGTTTTTT
CDR3 protein: CASSFRTEGEKLFF
CDR3 length: 14
V gene: TRBV27
clone size: few
J gene: TRBJ1-4
D gene: NA

CDR3 DNA: TGTGCCAGCAGCCCACGCGCGGGGGCCTACGAGCAGTACTTC
CDR3 protein: CASSPRAGAYEQYF
CDR3 length: 14
V gene: TRBV7-6
clone size: NA
J gene: TRBJ2-7
D gene: TRBD2

CDR3 DNA: TGTGCCAGCAGCCGGTCCAATACGCAGTATTTT
CDR3 protein: CASSRSNTQYF
CDR3 length: 11
V gene: TRBV4-2
clone size: NA
J gene: TRBJ2-3
D gene: NA

CDR3 DNA: TGCGCCAGCAGCCACATGAGCTCCTACGAGCAGTACTTC
CDR3 protein: CASSHMSSYEQYF
CDR3 length: 13
V gene: TRBV4-1
clone size: NA
J gene: TRBJ2-7
D gene: NA

CDR3 DNA: TGTGCCAGCAAAACGGGACTGAACACCGGGGAGCTGTTTTTT
CDR3 protein: CASKTGLNTGELFF
CDR3 length: 14
V gene: TRBV6-5
clone size: NA
J gene: TRBJ2-2
D gene: NA

CDR3 DNA: TGTGCCAGCAGTGCAGGAAACACCGGGGAGCTGTTTTTT
CDR3 protein: CASSAGNTGELFF
CDR3 length: 13
V gene: TRBV2
clone size: NA
J gene: TRBJ2-2
D gene: NA

CDR3 DNA: TGTGCCAGCAGCTTAACGGGGGGGTTATCCTACAATGAGCAGTTCTTC
CDR3 protein: CASSLTGGLSYNEQFF
CDR3 length: 16
V gene: TRBV11-1
clone size: NA
J gene: TRBJ2-1
D gene: TRBD2

CDR3 DNA: TGTGCCAGCAGTGGTCCTTCAGGGGGCTGGTCCGGGGAGCTGTTTTTT
CDR3 protein: CASSGPSGGWSGELFF
CDR3 length: 16
V gene: TRBV25-1
clone size: NA
J gene: TRBJ2-2
D gene: TRBD1

CDR3 DNA: TGTGCCAGCAGCTTGATGAGGTTTGACGGTGAGCAGTTCTTC
CDR3 protein: CASSLMRFDGEQFF
CDR3 length: 14
V gene: TRBV7-8
clone size: NA
J gene: TRBJ2-1
D gene: NA

CDR3 DNA: TGCGCCAGCAGACGGGAGGTACAGGGAGTCTACGAGCAGTACTTC
CDR3 protein: CASRREVQGVYEQYF
CDR3 length: 15
V gene: TRBV4-1
clone size: NA
J gene: TRBJ2-7
D gene: NA

CDR3 DNA: TGTGCCAGCAGCCAAGATGGAAGGCCCCAAGCTTTCTTT
CDR3 protein: CASSQDGRPQAFF
CDR3 length: 13
V gene: TRBV14
clone size: NA
J gene: TRBJ1-1
D gene: NA

CDR3 DNA: TGTGCCAGCAGCCCATCGGTGGCGCCTACCTACGAGCAGTACTTC
CDR3 protein: CASSPSVAPTYEQYF
CDR3 length: 15
V gene: TRBV7-9
clone size: NA
J gene: TRBJ2-7
D gene: NA

CDR3 DNA: TGTGCCAGCAGCCAAGGGTTGGACTACGAGCAGTACTTC
CDR3 protein: CASSQGLDYEQYF
CDR3 length: 13
V gene: TRBV4-2
clone size: NA
J gene: TRBJ2-7
D gene: NA

CDR3 DNA: TGTGCCAGCAGTGCCAGACAGGGAGGGACCTATGGCTACACCTTC
CDR3 protein: CASSARQGGTYGYTF
CDR3 length: 15
V gene: TRBV6-4
clone size: once
J gene: TRBJ1-2
D gene: TRBD1

CDR3 DNA: TGTGCCAGCAGCTTAGGAGGACCGAGGGCGGCCTACAATGAGCAGTTCTTC
CDR3 protein: CASSLGGPRAAYNEQFF
CDR3 length: 17
V gene: TRBV7-2
clone size: NA
J gene: TRBJ2-1
D gene: NA

CDR3 DNA: TGCGCCAGCAGCTTAGACTGGAACACCGGGGAGCTGTTTTTT
CDR3 protein: CASSLDWNTGELFF
CDR3 length: 14
V gene: TRBV5-1
clone size: NA
J gene: TRBJ2-2
D gene: NA

CDR3 DNA: TGTGCCAGCTCAACGGGGACAGGAGGCGCTGGAAACACCATATATTTT
CDR3 protein: CASSTGTGGAGNTIYF
CDR3 length: 16
V gene: TRBV18
clone size: NA
J gene: TRBJ1-3
D gene: TRBD1

CDR3 DNA: TGTGCCAGTACCAGGACAGGTACGAATTCACCCCTCCACTTT
CDR3 protein: CASTRTGTNSPLHF
CDR3 length: 14
V gene: TRBV19
clone size: NA
J gene: TRBJ1-6
D gene: TRBD1

CDR3 DNA: TGTGCCAGTAGTAGCCGACAGGGGGGAAACACCGGGGAGCTGTTTTTT
CDR3 protein: CASSSRQGGNTGELFF
CDR3 length: 16
V gene: TRBV19
clone size: NA
J gene: TRBJ2-2
D gene: TRBD1